The 12 T cell receptor beta chains given below trace back to one sample, sequenced in a study of PD-1 blockade in mismatch repair-deficient tumors. Measured with immunoSEQ multiplex PCR; TCRdb has only the in-frame clones, and not every one. The data hold some 84,000 clones, with around 85% observed a single time. Sample: peripheral blood, taken 12 weeks after starting pembrolizumab. The receptors were sampled from an adult with mismatch repair-deficient cancer.

This chain connects TRBV25-1 to TRBJ2-6; D perhaps matches TRBD1 (6 bases). V was cut by 4 bases and J by 0 bases, with 16 bases left in between. The CDR3 has 18 amino acids. Looked up from germline, CDR1 is MGHDK and CDR2 is SYGVNS. CDR3 bases: TGTGCCAGCAGTGGTGGACAGATCAGCCTCTCTGGGGCCAACGTCCTGACTTTC. Translation gives CASSGGQISLSGANVLTF.

The J gene is TRBJ2-7, the V gene TRBV5-1; 9 bases line up with TRBD1. The CDR3 has 17 residues. Looked up from germline, CDR1 is SGHRS and CDR2 is YFSETQ. Trimming at V came to 0 bases and at J to 2 bases, leaving 9 bases not matched to a gene. The CDR3 DNA reads TGCGCCAGCAGCTTGGCCGGGGTGGGACAGGGACCCTACGAGCAGTACTTC. Amino acid sequence: CASSLAGVGQGPYEQYF.

This chain connects TRBV2 to TRBJ1-1, with unresolved D. Germline CDR1 SNHLY, CDR2 FYNNEI. The CDR3 totals 12 residues. V lost 11 bases and J 4 bases, leaving 14 bases between the germline ends. DNA of the CDR3: TGTGCCGTCACGAGCTGGTTCACTGAAGCTTTCTTT. This gives the protein CAVTSWFTEAFF.

This sequence joins TRBV11-3 and TRBJ2-7; TRBD1 agrees at 7 bases. V dropped 0 bases and J dropped 3; count of bases not matched to a gene: 5. Germline loops: CDR1 SGHNT, CDR2 YENEEA. CDR3 length: 15 residues. The CDR3 coding sequence is TGTGCCAGCAGCTTAGAGACAGGGACGGGCTACGAGCAGTACTTC. Translating gives CASSLETGTGYEQYF.

The rearrangement links TRBV6-1 to TRBJ2-1; 9 positions agree with TRBD1. The germline V gene encodes CDR1 MNHNS and CDR2 SASEGT. The junction had 6 bases not matched to a gene; V was cut back by 5 bases and J by 4 bases. This CDR3 has 15 residues. Here the CDR3 reads CASSLDRGGYNEQFF. The CDR3 DNA is TGTGCCAGCAGTCTGGACAGGGGAGGATACAATGAGCAGTTCTTC.

In its sample, this clone was seen once. The chain employs TRBV11-3 and TRBJ2-3, with D unresolved. Germline CDR1 SGHNT, CDR2 YENEEA. The V end was cut by 5 bases, the J end by 4 bases, with 16 bases between. The CDR3 spans 15 residues. CDR3: CASSPHPTGADTQYF. CDR3 bases: TGTGCCAGCAGCCCTCACCCCACTGGGGCAGATACGCAGTATTTT. The whole variable domain, remainder taken from reference TRBV11-3 and TRBJ2-3, is EAGVVQSPRYKIIEKKQPVAFWCNPISGHNTLYWYLQNLGQGPELLIRYENEEAVDDSQLPKDRFSAERLKGVDSTLKIQPAELGDSAVYLCASSPHPTGADTQYFGPGTRLTVL.

CDR3 protein: CASSKSGSGNEQFF. CDR3 bases: TGTGCCAGCAGCAAAAGCGGGAGTGGAAATGAGCAGTTCTTC. V is TRBV11-1 and J is TRBJ2-1; 8 nucleotides align to TRBD2. There are 14 residues in the CDR3. Germline CDR1 reads SGHAT; CDR2 reads FQDESV (reference sequence). V shed 5 bases, J shed 7 bases, and the junction held 7 bases outside the gene matches.

This sequence joins TRBV30 and TRBJ2-1, with D hard to call. The CDR3 loop spans 12 amino acids. V lost 0 bases and J lost 6, with 6 bases in between. The germline CDR1 and CDR2 sequences are GTSNPN and SVGIG (reference sequence). CDR3 in DNA: TGTGCCTGGAGTGTACGGGTCAATGAGCAGTTCTTC. Protein sequence: CAWSVRVNEQFF. Variable domain in full (rest from reference TRBV30 and TRBJ2-1): SQTIHQWPATLVQPVGSPLSLECTVEGTSNPNLYWYRQAAGRGLQLLFYSVGIGQISSEVPQNLSASRPQDRQFILSSKKLLLSDSGFYLCAWSVRVNEQFFGPGTRLTVL.

The rearrangement links TRBV9 to TRBJ1-2; no reliable D call. Trimming left V 0 bases short and J 5 bases short, with 8 bases between. The V gene's germline CDR1 is SGDLS and CDR2 YYNGEE. This CDR3 is 13 amino acids long. The CDR3 here is CASSVDQAYGYTF. In nucleotides, the CDR3 is TGTGCCAGCAGCGTAGATCAGGCTTATGGCTACACCTTC.

The V gene is TRBV27, the J gene TRBJ2-2; D is uncertain. Trimming took 3 bases from V and 7 from J, leaving 6 bases between them. The CDR3 loop spans 12 amino acids. Germline V lookup: CDR1 MNHEY, CDR2 SMNVEV (reference sequence). The CDR3: CASSFLGGELFF. CDR3 nucleotides: TGTGCCAGCAGTTTCCTAGGCGGGGAGCTGTTTTTT.

This sequence joins TRBV5-1 and TRBJ2-3; D perhaps matches TRBD1 (6 bases). This CDR3 has 16 amino acids. CDR1 and CDR2 (germline): SGHRS, YFSETQ. The V end was cut by 3 bases, the J end by 0 bases, with 14 bases between. CDR3 in amino acids: CASSSEDRRSTDTQYF. In DNA form, the CDR3 reads TGCGCCAGCAGCTCAGAAGACAGGAGAAGCACAGATACGCAGTATTTT.

This chain links TRBV13 with TRBJ1-2; D is ambiguous. The length of the CDR3 is 16 residues. Germline-derived CDR1 and CDR2 are PRHDT and FYEKMQ (reference sequence). V lost 3 bases, J lost 2 bases, and 16 bases lay in between. As DNA, the CDR3 is TGTGCCAGCAGCTTGTTTGCGGTGGAGGCCAACTATGGCTACACCTTC. Translation: CASSLFAVEANYGYTF.